Shown below are 27 T cell receptor beta chains from a single sample sequenced in a study of cytomegalovirus exposure and HLA in healthy donors. The PCR employed 60 Vbeta primers together with 13 Jbeta primers. Assay: immunoSEQ multiplex PCR; the TCRdb copy retains only in-frame clones and omits some. In the table there are 150,000 to 200,000 clones, over 70% of which are singletons. Sequencing was performed on PBMCs. The receptors shown here come from a woman aged 45-59 years in good health and CMV-seronegative.

V usage is TRBV11-2 and J usage is TRBJ2-5; D ambiguous. The better agreement between TRBJ2-7 and the DNA end casts doubt on the J call. The CDR3 runs to 12 residues. Per germline, CDR1 SGHAT and CDR2 FQNNGV. DNA of the CDR3: TGTGCCAGCAGCTTAGTGGAGTACGAGCAGTACTTC. It encodes CASSLVEYEQYF.

J is TRBJ2-7 and V is TRBV13; TRBD1 matches 8 bases. Germline values: CDR1 PRHDT, CDR2 FYEKMQ (reference sequence). The CDR3 is 15 amino acids. The V and J ends lost 5 bases and 7 bases, in that order; junction bases with no gene match: 13. The CDR3 sequence is CASSPGTGHFGEQYF. The CDR3 bases are TGTGCCAGCAGCCCCGGGACAGGTCACTTTGGGGAGCAGTACTTC.

The chain carries TRBV5-4 and TRBJ2-5, with a tentative D call TRBD1 (5 bases). CDR3 length: 17 residues. Germline loops: CDR1 SGHNT, CDR2 YYREEE (reference sequence). V lost 3 bases, J lost 4 bases, and 22 bases lay in between. The CDR3 loop is CASSSNPTVTTGETQYF. In DNA form, the CDR3 reads TGTGCCAGCAGCTCGAACCCGACAGTAACAACTGGAGAGACCCAGTACTTC.

The chain has TRBV2 and TRBJ1-5; 8 nucleotides match TRBD1. V lost 1 base to trimming and J lost 6 bases; unmatched junction nucleotides: 5. In germline, CDR1 is SNHLY, CDR2 FYNNEI. CDR3 length equals 15 residues. The DNA of the CDR3 is TGTGCCAGCAGTGAAGAGAGGACAGGGTTTCAGCCCCAGCATTTT. Its translation: CASSEERTGFQPQHF. The whole variable domain, filled in from reference TRBV2 and TRBJ1-5, reads EPEVTQTPSHQVTQMGQEVILRCVPISNHLYFYWYRQILGQKVEFLVSFYNNEISEKSEIFDDQFSVERPDGSNFTLKIRSTKLEDSAMYFCASSEERTGFQPQHFGDGTRLSIL.

In this sample, this clone turned up once. The J gene is TRBJ1-4, the V gene TRBV28; tentative D call: TRBD1 (6 bases). The CDR3 covers 14 residues. Germline V CDR1 and CDR2: MDHEN, SYDVKM. V dropped 6 bases and J dropped 8 bases, with 16 bases sitting between them. CDR3 bases: TGTGCCAGCAGCCTTGGGGGGGCGTCGGAAAAACTGTTTTTT. Protein sequence: CASSLGGASEKLFF.

The V gene is TRBV19, the J gene TRBJ2-7; 7 positions match TRBD2. V gave up 3 bases and J gave up 0 bases; unmatched junction bases: 2. Germline V gene sequence: CDR1 LNHDA, CDR2 SQIVND (reference sequence). The CDR3 runs 14 residues. In DNA, the CDR3 is TGTGCCAGTAGTATGCGGGAGTCCTCCTACGAGCAGTACTTC. It specifies CASSMRESSYEQYF.

The chain carries TRBV28 and TRBJ1-1, with 7 bases fitting TRBD1. The CDR3 runs 13 residues. Germline V gives CDR1 MDHEN, CDR2 SYDVKM. J lost 2 bases, V lost 6 bases, and 3 bases had no gene match. The DNA of the CDR3 is TGTGCCAGCAGCGGGACAGCAAACACTGAAGCTTTCTTT. Residues: CASSGTANTEAFF.

The genes are TRBV7-6 and TRBJ2-7; 9 nucleotides match TRBD2. Germline assignment: CDR1 SGHVS and CDR2 FNYEAQ. There are 12 residues in the CDR3. After removal of 8 bases from V and 6 bases from J, the junction contained 5 bases not matched to a gene. CDR3 coding DNA: TGTGCCAGCGCGGGGGGGGGACTCGAGCAGTACTTC. Its translation: CASAGGGLEQYF.

This clone was seen more than once but under ten times. The rearrangement joins TRBV4-2 to TRBJ2-7, with 13 positions matching TRBD2. The ends lost 0 bases at V and 6 bases at J; junction bases unmatched: 2. The CDR3 contains 15 residues. Germline CDR1 LGHNA, CDR2 YNFKEQ. Here the CDR3 reads CASSQELAGGFEQYF. CDR3 nucleotides: TGTGCCAGCAGCCAAGAACTAGCGGGAGGGTTCGAGCAGTACTTC.

This clone was counted between two and nine times. V and J are TRBV28 and TRBJ1-1; D is perhaps TRBD1 (5 bases). In germline, CDR1 is MDHEN, CDR2 SYDVKM. This CDR3 has 15 amino acids. With 5 bases removed from V and 1 base from J, the gap between germline ends came to 14 bases. Here the CDR3 reads CASSTSGYGNTEAFF. DNA of the CDR3: TGTGCCAGCAGTACGTCAGGGTACGGGAACACTGAAGCTTTCTTT. The full variable domain, rest sourced from reference TRBV28 and TRBJ1-1, is DVKVTQSSRYLVKRTGEKVFLECVQDMDHENMFWYRQDPGLGLRLIYFSYDVKMKEKGDIPEGYSVSREKKERFSLILESASTNQTSMYLCASSTSGYGNTEAFFGQGTRLTVV.

V gene TRBV29-1 combines with J gene TRBJ2-3, with 7 bases matching TRBD1. V lost 1 base to trimming and J lost 2 bases; unmatched junction nucleotides: 6. This CDR3 is 15 amino acids long. The germline V gene has CDR1 SQVTM and CDR2 ANQGSEA. The CDR3 nucleotides read TGCAGCGTTGAAGTCGGACAGGTGATCACAGATACGCAGTATTTT. This gives the protein CSVEVGQVITDTQYF.

This clone appeared once. The genes are TRBV7-9 and TRBJ1-2, with D possibly being TRBD1 (6 bases). The CDR3 covers 12 residues. Looked up from germline, CDR1 is SEHNR and CDR2 is FQNEAQ (reference sequence). V lost 5 bases to trimming and J lost 7 bases, with 11 bases between them. In nucleotides, the CDR3 is TGTGCCAGCAGCGGACAGTTATCTGGCTACACCTTC. It yields the protein CASSGQLSGYTF.

This clone was observed a handful of times. The chain uses TRBV7-2 and TRBJ1-2; TRBD1 agrees at 7 bases. Unmatched junction bases numbered 5, after V lost 2 bases and J lost 5 bases. This CDR3 has 14 residues. The V gene's germline CDR1 is SGHTA and CDR2 FQGNSA. CDR3 protein: CASSLMGRGYGYTF. The CDR3 nucleotides are TGTGCCAGCAGCTTAATGGGCAGGGGGTATGGCTACACCTTC.

This chain connects TRBV5-6 to TRBJ1-6; D unresolved. Trimming took off 0 bases at V and 7 bases at J, with 11 bases between the two ends. The CDR3 sequence is 15 residues long. Germline CDR1 SGHDT, CDR2 YYEEEE. The CDR3 DNA reads as TGTGCCAGCAGCTTGGATCCAGGTCAGAATTCACCCCTCCACTTT. Its protein is CASSLDPGQNSPLHF.

The chain employs TRBV28 and TRBJ2-1; 9 nucleotides line up with TRBD2. In germline, CDR1 is MDHEN, CDR2 SYDVKM. The CDR3 length is 15 residues. J was trimmed by 4 bases and V by 5 bases; bases with no gene match: 6. The CDR3 reads CASSRGRAHYNEQFF. In DNA form, the CDR3 reads TGTGCCAGCAGTCGCGGGAGGGCCCATTACAATGAGCAGTTCTTC.

V gene TRBV29-1 combines with J gene TRBJ2-7; D is perhaps TRBD2 (5 bases). Trimming removed 6 bases from V and 6 bases from J, with 18 bases in between. The length of the CDR3 is 13 residues. Germline CDR1 SQVTM, CDR2 ANQGSEA. CDR3: CSVTRRPGGEQYF. CDR3 nucleotide sequence: TGCAGCGTCACCAGGAGGCCTGGTGGCGAGCAGTACTTC.

J is TRBJ2-7 and V is TRBV7-2; TRBD2 matches at 7 bases. The CDR3 is 14 residues long. Germline CDR1 and CDR2: SGHTA and FQGNSA. V lost 4 bases, J lost 2 bases, and 5 bases stayed unmatched. The CDR3 reads CASSSGGGPYEQYF. DNA of the CDR3: TGTGCCAGCAGCTCGGGGGGAGGGCCCTACGAGCAGTACTTC.

The chain uses TRBV18 and TRBJ1-5; D is undetermined. Germline CDR1 is KGHSH and CDR2 is LQKENI. The CDR3 is 14 residues long. The V end lost 2 bases, the J end lost 3 bases, and 8 bases lay between the germline ends. This chain's CDR3 is CASSPDGVNQPQHF. The CDR3 bases are TGTGCCAGCTCACCAGACGGGGTCAATCAGCCCCAGCATTTT.

CDR3 nucleotides: TGTGCCAGCAGCTTGCTAGGTAGCGGCCAAGAGACCCAGTACTTC. Translating gives CASSLLGSGQETQYF. The chain links TRBV5-4 to TRBJ2-5; TRBD2 might be the D (6 bases). There are 15 residues in the CDR3. Germline loops: CDR1 SGHNT, CDR2 YYREEE (reference sequence). Trimming took 1 base from V and 1 from J, leaving 11 bases between them.

This rearrangement joins TRBV11-2 to TRBJ2-3; 7 bases align to TRBD1. V dropped 4 bases and J dropped 4; count of bases not matched to a gene: 8. The V gene's germline CDR1 is SGHAT and CDR2 FQNNGV. The CDR3 runs 15 residues. In DNA, the CDR3 is TGTGCCAGCAGCTACGCCGGGACAGAGGCAGATACGCAGTATTTT. Its protein is CASSYAGTEADTQYF.

CDR3 residues: CASSPAGQPNSPLHF. The DNA of the CDR3 is TGTGCCAGCAGCCCCGCGGGACAGCCAAATTCACCCCTCCACTTT. This chain links TRBV7-8 with TRBJ1-6, with 7 bases matching TRBD1. The CDR3 extends over 15 amino acids. Germline CDR1 and CDR2: SGHVS and FQNEAQ. The J segment lost 7 bases and the V segment lost 5 bases, leaving 8 bases of the junction unmatched.

This sequence joins TRBV10-3 and TRBJ1-1, with D possibly matching TRBD1 (5 bases). V was pared by 4 bases and J by 5 bases, with 11 bases between. The CDR3 is made up of 13 amino acids. Per the germline V gene, CDR1 is ENHRY and CDR2 is SYGVKD. DNA for the CDR3: TGTGCCATCAGTGGACAGATCGATACTGAAGCTTTCTTT. Amino acids: CAISGQIDTEAFF.

The rearrangement links TRBV9 to TRBJ2-1; 9 bases align to TRBD1. CDR3 size: 16 residues. Trimming cost V 0 bases and J 2 bases; bases outside gene matches: 3. The germline V gene has CDR1 SGDLS and CDR2 YYNGEE. The CDR3 nucleotides are TGTGCCAGCAGCGTAGCGGGGACAGGGACCTACAATGAGCAGTTCTTC. Translation: CASSVAGTGTYNEQFF.

The chain links TRBV5-1 to TRBJ2-1, with TRBD1 as a possible D gene (6 bases). Germline CDR1 reads SGHRS; CDR2 reads YFSETQ. This CDR3 has 13 residues. Trimming left V 3 bases short and J 8 bases short, with 12 bases between. In DNA form, the CDR3 reads TGCGCCAGCAGCTCCGGACAGCACGATGAGCAGTTCTTC. Residues: CASSSGQHDEQFF.

With regard to this clone: This sample includes further DNA sequences coding for the same CDR3. The rearrangement joins TRBV28 to TRBJ2-7; D gene uncertain. The germline CDR1 and CDR2 sequences are MDHEN and SYDVKM. Trimming pared 6 bases from V and 4 bases from J, leaving 7 bases between. The CDR3 is 11 amino acids. The CDR3 DNA reads as TGTGCCAGCAGCCCGCGTTACGAGCAGTACTTC. This translates into CASSPRYEQYF. Using reference TRBV28 and TRBJ2-7 for the parts outside the CDR3, the full variable domain is DVKVTQSSRYLVKRTGEKVFLECVQDMDHENMFWYRQDPGLGLRLIYFSYDVKMKEKGDIPEGYSVSREKKERFSLILESASTNQTSMYLCASSPRYEQYFGPGTRLTVT.

This chain uses TRBV5-1 with TRBJ2-5, with 9 positions matching TRBD1. V lost 3 bases, J lost 3 bases, and 3 bases stayed unmatched. Per the germline V gene, CDR1 is SGHRS and CDR2 is YFSETQ. This CDR3 is built from 14 residues. CDR3 residues: CASSYRGPEETQYF. The DNA for the CDR3 is TGCGCCAGCAGCTACAGGGGGCCGGAAGAGACCCAGTACTTC.

To note about this clone: In the same sample, other DNA sequences code for this CDR3. The V call is TRBV28, the J call TRBJ2-7; 11 nucleotides match TRBD1. The V segment lost 6 bases and the J segment 3 bases; nucleotides outside the gene matches: 4. CDR1 is MDHEN and CDR2 is SYDVKM in the germline V gene. The CDR3 covers 14 residues. CDR3 nucleotide sequence: TGTGCCAGCAGCCGGACAGGGGGCAACTACGAGCAGTACTTC. It specifies CASSRTGGNYEQYF.